These 23 T cell receptor beta chains were all obtained from the same sample, sequenced in a study of long-term antiretroviral therapy in people with HIV. Version v3.0 of the immunoSEQ assay was performed at survey level. The assay was immunoSEQ multiplex PCR, and TCRdb's table has in-frame clones only and misses some. Of about 16,000 clones listed, approximately 79% are singletons. Sequencing was performed on unsorted PBMCs, taken 2.3 years after starting antiretroviral therapy. The receptors come from a woman aged 40-49 years with HIV.

The chain carries TRBV19 and TRBJ1-5, with a tentative D call TRBD1 (5 bases). The CDR3 loop spans 15 amino acids. From germline, CDR1 is LNHDA and CDR2 SQIVND (reference sequence). Trimming stripped 3 bases from V and 1 base from J, with 10 bases between. The CDR3 region is CASSIRGPSNQPQHF. CDR3 sequence (DNA): TGTGCCAGTAGTATTAGGGGTCCCAGCAATCAGCCCCAGCATTTT. Together with reference TRBV19 and TRBJ1-5, the CDR3 gives the full variable domain: DGGITQSPKYLFRKEGQNVTLSCEQNLNHDAMYWYRQDPGQGLRLIYYSQIVNDFQKGDIAEGYSVSREKKESFPLTVTSAQKNPTAFYLCASSIRGPSNQPQHFGDGTRLSIL.

The chain has TRBV5-8 and TRBJ2-7, with 11 bases that match TRBD1. The trim removed 5 bases at V and 5 bases at J, leaving 9 bases unmatched. This CDR3 region has 15 residues. CDR1 is SGHTS, CDR2 YDEGEE, per germline. CDR3 DNA sequence: TGTGCCAGCAGGTCCGGGACAGGGGGTCACGACGAGCAGTACTTC. As protein: CASRSGTGGHDEQYF.

This chain joins TRBV5-5 and TRBJ2-7; possible D gene TRBD1, 5 bases. V lost 2 bases and J 4 bases, leaving 10 bases between the germline ends. The CDR3 loop spans 13 amino acids. Germline V gene data show CDR1 as SGHKS and CDR2 as YYEKEE (reference sequence). The CDR3 sequence is CASSLGRVYEQYF. CDR3 sequence (DNA): TGTGCCAGCAGCTTAGGCAGGGTTTACGAGCAGTACTTC.

The gene calls are TRBV5-1 and TRBJ2-7; 7 bases match TRBD1. Germline CDR1 is SGHRS and CDR2 is YFSETQ. V shed 4 bases, J shed 2 bases, and the junction held 12 bases outside the gene matches. The CDR3 spans 16 residues. The CDR3 DNA follows: TGCGCCAGCAGCATATCGGCAGGGGGAAACCCCTACGAGCAGTACTTC. Translation: CASSISAGGNPYEQYF.

As to this clone: At one end the junction does not follow the germline gene, possibly because of a read error. The chain is built from TRBV7-7 and TRBJ2-1; the match to TRBD1 covers 10 bases. The CDR3 is 16 amino acids. Germline CDR1 is SSHAT and CDR2 is FNYEAQ (reference sequence). As DNA, the CDR3 is TGTGCCAGCAGCCTAGCCGGGACAGGGGCTTACAATGAGCAGTTCTTC. As protein: CASSLAGTGAYNEQFF.

The J gene is TRBJ2-1, the V gene TRBV11-3; D is unresolved. The V and J ends lost 1 base and 9 bases respectively, with 7 bases between them. In germline, CDR1 is SGHNT, CDR2 YENEEA. The CDR3 totals 12 residues. The CDR3: CASSLVGGEQFF. The CDR3, as DNA: TGTGCCAGCAGCTTAGTGGGCGGTGAGCAGTTCTTC.

The chain is built from TRBV5-8 and TRBJ1-1; D is unclear. V was pared by 3 bases and J by 3 bases, with 9 bases between. CDR1 is SGHTS and CDR2 is YDEGEE in the germline V gene. The CDR3 has 13 residues. The CDR3 nucleotides read TGTGCCAGCAGCTCCCTTATTTACACTGAAGCTTTCTTT. It specifies CASSSLIYTEAFF.

This clone came up once. The chain combines TRBV11-3 with TRBJ2-7; D might be TRBD2 (5 bases). CDR3 length: 14 amino acids. V dropped 6 bases and J dropped 4 bases, with 16 bases sitting between them. CDR1 and CDR2 (germline): SGHNT, YENEEA. DNA for the CDR3: TGTGCCAGCAGATATATGACGGGGTTTTACGAGCAGTACTTC. Residues: CASRYMTGFYEQYF.

The genes are TRBV5-8 and TRBJ1-1; no firm D call. V shed 1 base and J shed 1 base, with 8 bases lying between them. The CDR3 spans 14 residues. Germline V gives CDR1 SGHTS, CDR2 YDEGEE. The CDR3 coding sequence is TGTGCCAGCAGCTTGCTTATGGGGAACACTGAAGCTTTCTTT. Its translation is CASSLLMGNTEAFF.

The V gene is TRBV29-1, the J gene TRBJ2-3, with a tentative D call TRBD2 (5 bases). V gave up 7 bases and J gave up 0 bases, with 11 bases separating them. Germline V lookup: CDR1 SQVTM, CDR2 ANQGSEA. The CDR3 loop spans 13 amino acids. CDR3 sequence (DNA): TGCAGCGGAGGGCCGATGAGCACAGATACGCAGTATTTT. As protein: CSGGPMSTDTQYF.

The rearrangement links TRBV5-6 to TRBJ2-4; 8 bases match TRBD2. The CDR3 is made up of 18 amino acids. Germline assignment: CDR1 SGHDT and CDR2 YYEEEE. Trimming took 0 bases from V and 1 from J; bases not matched to a gene: 9. CDR3 loop: CASSLGSGPGGAKNIQYF. Written as DNA, the CDR3 is TGTGCCAGCAGCTTGGGATCCGGCCCGGGGGGGGCCAAAAACATTCAGTACTTC.

This chain links TRBV5-1 with TRBJ2-7; D possibly uses TRBD1 or TRBD2 (5 bases each). CDR1 is SGHRS, CDR2 YFSETQ, per germline. V gave up 4 bases and J gave up 3 bases, with 11 bases separating them. CDR3 length: 13 residues. The CDR3 sequence: CASSHGTRYEQYF. The CDR3 nucleotides read TGCGCCAGCAGCCACGGGACGCGCTACGAGCAGTACTTC.

This clone was found once. The chain is built from TRBV6-1 and TRBJ1-6; no firm D call. The V gene lost 1 base and the J gene lost 3 bases, with 4 bases spanning the gap. This CDR3 is built from 14 residues. Per germline, CDR1 MNHNS and CDR2 SASEGT. The chain's CDR3 is CASSEGFYNSPLHF. The CDR3 region has the DNA TGTGCCAGCAGTGAAGGGTTCTATAATTCACCCCTCCACTTT.

The chain has TRBV19 and TRBJ2-7, with D unclear. The V gene's germline CDR1 is LNHDA and CDR2 SQIVND (reference sequence). The CDR3 extends over 14 amino acids. V was cut by 1 base and J by 2 bases, with 9 bases left in between. The CDR3 nucleotides read TGTGCCAGTAGTATAGCGGGCAGAACCTACGAGCAGTACTTC. Its translation is CASSIAGRTYEQYF.

The CDR3 sequence is CASSQEIGNGPYEQYF. In DNA, the CDR3 is TGTGCCAGCAGCCAAGAAATAGGAAACGGTCCCTACGAGCAGTACTTC. The J gene is TRBJ2-7, the V gene TRBV14; D is undetermined. CDR3 length: 16 residues. V lost 0 bases, J lost 2 bases, and 14 bases lay in between. Looked up from germline, CDR1 is SGHDN and CDR2 is FVKESK.

The rearrangement links TRBV5-1 to TRBJ2-2; D is possibly TRBD1 or TRBD2 (6 bases each). V was pared by 2 bases and J by 3 bases, with 11 bases between. Germline lookup yields CDR1 SGHRS and CDR2 YFSETQ. The CDR3 is made up of 15 amino acids. The CDR3 here is CASSFSGAHTGELFF. CDR3 sequence (DNA): TGCGCCAGCAGCTTTTCGGGGGCCCACACCGGGGAGCTGTTTTTT.

The chain couples TRBV7-9 to TRBJ2-5; D may be TRBD2 (6 bases). The CDR3 has 14 residues. Germline V CDR1 and CDR2: SEHNR, FQNEAQ (reference sequence). Trimming removed 3 bases at V and 1 base at J, with 9 bases between. This chain's CDR3 is CASSFQRAQETQYF. CDR3 bases: TGTGCCAGCAGCTTCCAGCGGGCCCAAGAGACCCAGTACTTC. Complete variable domain (other parts from reference TRBV7-9 and TRBJ2-5): DTGVSQNPRHKITKRGQNVTFRCDPISEHNRLYWYRQTLGQGPEFLTYFQNEAQLEKSRLLSDRFSAERPKGSFSTLEIQRTEQGDSAMYLCASSFQRAQETQYFGPGTRLLVL.

This clone was detected only a few times. The chain has TRBV27 and TRBJ2-2, with 8 bases aligning to TRBD2. Trimming at V came to 4 bases and at J to 6 bases, leaving 7 bases not matched to a gene. The CDR3 loop spans 15 amino acids. In germline, CDR1 is MNHEY, CDR2 SMNVEV (reference sequence). CDR3 protein: CASSSKRETPGELFF. Here the CDR3 DNA reads TGTGCCAGCAGTTCCAAGCGGGAGACGCCCGGGGAGCTGTTTTTT.

The chain combines TRBV5-4 with TRBJ2-5; 12 positions match TRBD2. Germline loops: CDR1 SGHNT, CDR2 YYREEE (reference sequence). The length of the CDR3 is 15 residues. V shed 3 bases and J 5 bases; nucleotides not matched to a gene: 5. CDR3 in DNA: TGTGCCAGCAGCTCCAATCTAGCGGGGGGGGAGACCCAGTACTTC. Encoded protein: CASSSNLAGGETQYF. The complete variable domain, with remaining parts taken from reference TRBV5-4 and TRBJ2-5, reads ETGVTQSPTHLIKTRGQQVTLRCSSQSGHNTVSWYQQALGQGPQFIFQYYREEENGRGNFPPRFSGLQFPNYSSELNVNALELDDSALYLCASSSNLAGGETQYFGPGTRLLVL.

The DNA for the CDR3 is TGTGCCAGCAGCTTGGGGACAGGGGGTCTCCAGTACTTC. Translating it yields CASSLGTGGLQYF. V and J are TRBV5-6 and TRBJ2-5, with 10 bases lining up with TRBD1. Germline V gene sequence: CDR1 SGHDT, CDR2 YYEEEE. Trimming removed 0 bases from V and 10 bases from J; junction bases left unmatched: 3. CDR3 length equals 13 residues. The full variable domain, its missing parts supplied by reference TRBV5-6 and TRBJ2-5, is DAGVTQSPTHLIKTRGQQVTLRCSPKSGHDTVSWYQQALGQGPQFIFQYYEEEERQRGNFPDRFSGHQFPNYSSELNVNALLLGDSALYLCASSLGTGGLQYFGPGTRLLVL.

In this sample, this clone turned up once. The V call is TRBV14, the J call TRBJ1-2; the D is unclear. The CDR3 is made up of 15 amino acids. Trimming took off 4 bases at V and 2 bases at J, with 14 bases between the two ends. Germline CDR1 and CDR2: SGHDN and FVKESK. CDR3 amino acids: CASSPRLSVNYGYTF. The DNA of the CDR3 is TGTGCCAGCAGCCCCCGACTCAGTGTCAACTATGGCTACACCTTC.

This clone was recorded once. V is TRBV27 and J is TRBJ2-5; D perhaps matches TRBD2 (6 bases). The CDR3 is made up of 14 amino acids. V was cut by 3 bases and J by 5 bases, with 13 bases left in between. Germline V lookup: CDR1 MNHEY, CDR2 SMNVEV (reference sequence). The CDR3 DNA sequence: TGTGCCAGCAGTTTCACGGGAGCAGGGGAGACCCAGTACTTC. As protein: CASSFTGAGETQYF.

The rearrangement joins TRBV5-1 to TRBJ2-1; 12 bases fit TRBD2. Germline CDR1 reads SGHRS; CDR2 reads YFSETQ. The V segment lost 4 bases and the J segment 5 bases; nucleotides outside the gene matches: 4. This CDR3 contains 15 residues. CDR3 coding DNA: TGCGCCAGCAGCGTACTAGCGGGGGGCAACAATGAGCAGTTCTTC. This encodes CASSVLAGGNNEQFF.